Here is one T cell receptor (beta chain) with its context. Its antigen is unknown. The sample originates from a study of shared clonotypes between healthy human individuals. In the study overall: The study enrolled two women and three men aged 18 to 49.

Overall study results and limits: Rarefaction exposed incomplete sorted-subset sequencing despite large depth.

The CD4+ fraction was divided into a CD45RA+ naive subset and a CD45RA-negative memory subset. Profiling relied on immunoSEQ multiplex PCR, and the TCRdb table lists in-frame clones only, not all of them. Among around 510,000 clones listed, 90% to 97% were seen once. The trim removed 7 bases at V and 2 bases at J, leaving 12 bases unmatched. This CDR3 is built from 16 residues. The germline V gene has CDR1 SGHTA and CDR2 FQGNSA. Sequencing was performed on naive CD4+ T cells sorted from blood. The subset: CD45RA+ positively selected. This chain connects TRBV7-2 to TRBJ1-2; 8 nucleotides match TRBD1. The sequence derives from a woman under 40 in good health. The CDR3 sequence is CASTSGGTGSNYGYTF. In DNA, the CDR3 is TGTGCCAGCACTTCAGGGGGGACAGGTTCGAACTATGGCTACACCTTC.